Described below is a single T cell receptor beta chain sequence and its context. Using immunoSEQ multiplex PCR, the repertoire was profiled, and TCRdb retains in-frame clones only, with some absent. The table lists about 160,000 clones, around 87% of them singletons. The sample comes from a study of blood T cell repertoires in COVID-19. The CDR3 extends over 14 amino acids. V was pared by 9 bases and J by 1 base, with 15 bases between. Germline V gene sequence: CDR1 KGHDR, CDR2 SFDVKD. Sequenced input: PBMCs or T cells enriched from blood (not recorded which). The chain recombines TRBV24-1 with TRBJ2-7; D possibly corresponds to TRBD1 (5 bases). The TCR was taken from a woman in her forties or fifties who had recovered from COVID-19. CDR3 DNA sequence: TGTGCCACCGGACCCAGGACAAGTTCCTACGAGCAGTACTTC. It yields the protein CATGPRTSSYEQYF.